One sample yielded the 32 T cell receptor beta chains listed below, sequenced in a study of blood T cell repertoires in COVID-19. Profiling relied on immunoSEQ multiplex PCR, and the TCRdb table lists in-frame clones only, not all of them. This sample has 200,000 to 250,000 clones; around 85% occur once, and the top ten carry roughly 3.3%. Sequences were obtained from PBMCs or T cells enriched from blood (not recorded which). These receptors all stem from a woman in her fifties or sixties in a cohort exposed to, infected with or recovered from COVID-19 (not recorded which).

J is TRBJ1-2 and V is TRBV11-2; TRBD1 aligns across 8 bases. CDR1 SGHAT and CDR2 FQNNGV come from the germline V gene. This CDR3 spans 14 amino acids. V gave up 5 bases and J gave up 4 bases; unmatched junction bases: 6. CDR3 in DNA: TGTGCCAGCAGCGAGGACAGGGTTGCCTATGGCTACACCTTC. It specifies CASSEDRVAYGYTF.

This chain uses TRBV30 with TRBJ1-5, with D unresolved. With 3 bases removed from V and 7 bases from J, the gap between germline ends came to 10 bases. This CDR3 is built from 12 residues. The germline gives CDR1 GTSNPN, CDR2 SVGIG (reference sequence). The CDR3 region has the DNA TGTGCCTGGAGCCCCGGGAGGCAGCCCCAGCATTTT. It specifies CAWSPGRQPQHF.

In this sample, this clone turned up once. The chain links TRBV3-1 (or the pseudogene TRBV3-2) to TRBJ2-6, with 12 positions matching TRBD1. CDR1 LGHDT and CDR2 YNNKEL come from the germline V gene (reference sequence). The junction had 5 bases not matched to a gene; V was cut back by 2 bases and J by 0 bases. CDR3 size: 19 residues. In DNA, the CDR3 is TGTGCCAGCAGCCAATGGGACAGGGGGCCCCTCTCTGGGGCCAACGTCCTGACTTTC. It is translated as CASSQWDRGPLSGANVLTF.

This clone was detected a few times. The DNA of the CDR3 is TGTGCCAGCAGCCGCGACGGGGGGTATGAAAAACTGTTTTTT. Amino acids: CASSRDGGYEKLFF. The genes are TRBV9 and TRBJ1-4; weak D call: TRBD1 (5 bases). There are 14 residues in the CDR3. V lost 4 bases, J lost 6 bases, and 13 bases lay in between. Germline V CDR1 and CDR2: SGDLS, YYNGEE. The variable domain in full, completed from reference TRBV9 and TRBJ1-4, reads DSGVTQTPKHLITATGQRVTLRCSPRSGDLSVYWYQQSLDQGLQFLIQYYNGEERAKGNILERFSAQQFPDLHSELNLSSLELGDSALYFCASSRDGGYEKLFFGSGTQLSVL.

The V call is TRBV30, the J call TRBJ1-2, with 9 positions matching TRBD1. Trimming took 2 bases from V and 5 from J; bases not matched to a gene: 3. This CDR3 region has 13 residues. CDR1 is GTSNPN and CDR2 is SVGIG in the germline V gene (reference sequence). The CDR3 nucleotides read TGTGCCTGGAGTCCGGACAGGGGATATGGCTACACCTTC. Its protein product is CAWSPDRGYGYTF.

The V and J genes are TRBV4-2 and TRBJ2-7, with 7 nucleotides matching TRBD1. This CDR3 spans 15 amino acids. V shed 2 bases, J shed 2 bases, and the junction held 6 bases outside the gene matches. Per the germline V gene, CDR1 is LGHNA and CDR2 is YNFKEQ. The chain's CDR3 is CASSQSGTATYEQYF. The CDR3 DNA is TGTGCCAGCAGCCAATCCGGGACAGCAACCTACGAGCAGTACTTC.

This chain links TRBV18 with TRBJ1-5; 7 bases map to TRBD1. The CDR3 runs 14 residues. Trimming took 3 bases from V and 5 from J; bases not matched to a gene: 4. Germline assignment: CDR1 KGHSH and CDR2 LQKENI. In DNA, the CDR3 is TGTGCCAGCTCACCGACAGGGAACGATCAGCCCCAGCATTTT. Translated, it gives CASSPTGNDQPQHF.

Only one count was recorded for this clone. This chain links TRBV11-2 with TRBJ1-6; no firm D call. V was clipped by 5 bases and J by 1 base, with 21 bases between them. CDR3 length: 19 residues. Germline CDR1 reads SGHAT; CDR2 reads FQNNGV. The CDR3 region has the DNA TGTGCCAGCAGCCCCATAGGCGGGAGGAGACGGTCCTATAATTCACCCCTCCACTTT. It specifies CASSPIGGRRRSYNSPLHF.

V is TRBV19 and J is TRBJ1-4, with D unclear. The germline V gene has CDR1 LNHDA and CDR2 SQIVND (reference sequence). The CDR3 length is 15 residues. V shed 6 bases and J shed 7 bases, with 18 bases lying between them. The CDR3 protein is CASRSDLAGREKLFF. CDR3 bases: TGTGCCAGTAGAAGCGATCTAGCCGGTCGTGAAAAACTGTTTTTT.

This rearrangement joins TRBV7-9 to TRBJ2-5; weak D call: TRBD2 (6 bases). Germline V gene sequence: CDR1 SEHNR, CDR2 FQNEAQ (reference sequence). This CDR3 has 14 amino acids. V lost 2 bases and J 2 bases, leaving 9 bases between the germline ends. CDR3 coding DNA: TGTGCCAGCAGCTTATGGCGGGGACAAGAGACCCAGTACTTC. It yields the protein CASSLWRGQETQYF.

The chain links TRBV11-2 to TRBJ2-3; TRBD2 aligns across 10 bases. Germline CDR1 SGHAT, CDR2 FQNNGV. J gave up 6 bases and V 5 bases, and 5 bases lay outside the gene matches. The CDR3 length is 14 residues. In DNA, the CDR3 is TGTGCCAGCAGCCGCCAGCGGGGGGGCGATACGCAGTATTTT. Its protein product is CASSRQRGGDTQYF.

This sequence joins TRBV7-9 and TRBJ2-7, with a possible D match to TRBD2 (6 bases). V was clipped by 5 bases and J by 2 bases, with 19 bases between them. CDR1 and CDR2 from the germline V gene are SEHNR and FQNEAQ (reference sequence). This CDR3 comprises 16 residues. The CDR3 region has the DNA TGTGCCAGCAGCCCAATGGGGGGAGCAGTTACCTACGAGCAGTACTTC. It is translated as CASSPMGGAVTYEQYF. The complete variable domain, with remaining parts taken from reference TRBV7-9 and TRBJ2-7, reads DTGVSQNPRHKITKRGQNVTFRCDPISEHNRLYWYRQTLGQGPEFLTYFQNEAQLEKSRLLSDRFSAERPKGSFSTLEIQRTEQGDSAMYLCASSPMGGAVTYEQYFGPGTRLTVT.

The chain carries TRBV30 and TRBJ1-1, with TRBD1 as a possible D gene (6 bases). The CDR3 has 15 residues. In germline, CDR1 is GTSNPN, CDR2 SVGIG (reference sequence). Trimming removed 8 bases at V and 0 bases at J, with 19 bases between. CDR3 sequence: CARTEQGILNTEAFF. As DNA, the CDR3 is TGTGCCCGCACAGAACAGGGAATACTGAACACTGAAGCTTTCTTT.

The DNA of the CDR3 is TGTGCGGTAAAGGCGGGCAAGATGAACACTGAAGCTTTCTTT. It translates to CAVKAGKMNTEAFF. J is TRBJ1-1 and V is TRBV6-5; unclear D gene. The germline CDR1 and CDR2 sequences are MNHEY and SVGAGI. The CDR3 is 14 amino acids.

This clone is a singleton in its sample. This chain uses TRBV4-2 with TRBJ2-3, with D possibly being TRBD2 (5 bases). Germline V gene lookup returns CDR1 LGHNA and CDR2 YNFKEQ. Trimming removed 3 bases from V and 2 bases from J, with 15 bases in between. The CDR3 has 16 residues. The CDR3 protein is CASSQTRGLLTDTQYF. DNA of the CDR3: TGTGCCAGCAGCCAGACCCGCGGACTCCTCACAGATACGCAGTATTTT.

Only a few counts were recorded for this clone. The DNA of the CDR3 is TGTGCCAGCAGTCCCAGCGGGGGGTCCTACAATGAGCAGTTCTTC. Translated, it gives CASSPSGGSYNEQFF. The V and J genes are TRBV6-2 or TRBV6-3 and TRBJ2-1; 9 nucleotides agree with TRBD2. CDR1 and CDR2 from the germline V gene are MNHEY and SVGEGT. This CDR3 comprises 15 residues. The V and J ends lost 5 bases and 1 base, in that order; junction bases with no gene match: 3.

The rearrangement joins TRBV5-4 to TRBJ2-7; TRBD1 is a possible D gene (6 bases). The V end lost 4 bases, the J end lost 6 bases, and 23 bases lay between the germline ends. This CDR3 spans 16 amino acids. Germline CDR1 reads SGHNT; CDR2 reads YYREEE (reference sequence). The CDR3 bases are TGTGCCAGCAGCCCGAAAGGACAGAATCTAGGCTTCGAGCAGTACTTC. Translated, it gives CASSPKGQNLGFEQYF.

The J gene is TRBJ1-6, the V gene TRBV12-3 or TRBV12-4; no firm D call. Trimming took off 6 bases at V and 5 bases at J, with 8 bases between the two ends. The CDR3 has 13 amino acids. The CDR3 sequence is CASRQRDNSPLHF. CDR3 coding DNA: TGTGCCAGCAGACAACGGGATAATTCACCCCTCCACTTT.

The chain links TRBV7-2 to TRBJ2-6; D ambiguous. Germline CDR1 reads SGHTA; CDR2 reads FQGNSA. The length of the CDR3 is 18 residues. V lost 5 bases and J 0 bases, leaving 17 bases between the germline ends. The CDR3 loop reads CASSPEVGTISGANVLTF. CDR3 sequence (DNA): TGTGCCAGCAGCCCAGAGGTGGGTACGATCTCTGGGGCCAACGTCCTGACTTTC.

The chain employs TRBV7-3 and TRBJ1-1; the D gene is possibly TRBD1 (5 bases). V was pared by 5 bases and J by 6 bases, with 10 bases between. CDR3 length equals 12 residues. Germline loops: CDR1 SGHTA, CDR2 FQGTGA. CDR3 coding DNA: TGTGCCAGCAGCCCCGGGGGGGCTGAAGCTTTCTTT. Translation: CASSPGGAEAFF.

The CDR3 protein is CASSVLRGIDEQFF. CDR3 sequence (DNA): TGTGCCAGCTCAGTTCTGCGGGGTATCGATGAGCAGTTCTTC. V gene TRBV18 combines with J gene TRBJ2-1, with TRBD2 as a possible D gene (6 bases). V dropped 5 bases and J dropped 8 bases, with 16 bases sitting between them. The CDR3 is 14 amino acids. Germline V gene data show CDR1 as KGHSH and CDR2 as LQKENI.

CDR3 protein: CASTSVGVTDTQYF. In DNA, the CDR3 is TGTGCCAGCACCAGCGTAGGGGTCACAGATACGCAGTATTTT. The chain uses TRBV7-9 and TRBJ2-3; possibly TRBD1 for D (5 bases). This CDR3 comprises 14 residues. CDR1 and CDR2 from the germline V gene are SEHNR and FQNEAQ (reference sequence). V was pared by 7 bases and J by 2 bases, with 13 bases between.

V gene TRBV2 combines with J gene TRBJ1-1; TRBD1 might be the D (6 bases). CDR1 and CDR2 (germline): SNHLY, FYNNEI. The V and J ends lost 2 bases and 8 bases respectively, with 12 bases between them. The length of the CDR3 is 13 residues. Written as DNA, the CDR3 is TGTGCCAGCAGTGAAAGCAGGACAGCAGAAGCTTTCTTT. Translated, it gives CASSESRTAEAFF. Full variable domain (outside the CDR3, taken from reference TRBV2 and TRBJ1-1): EPEVTQTPSHQVTQMGQEVILRCVPISNHLYFYWYRQILGQKVEFLVSFYNNEISEKSEIFDDQFSVERPDGSNFTLKIRSTKLEDSAMYFCASSESRTAEAFFGQGTRLTVV.

The chain uses TRBV20-1 and TRBJ2-3; 13 bases match TRBD2. From germline, CDR1 is DFQATT and CDR2 SNEGSKA (reference sequence). This CDR3 is built from 17 residues. V lost 3 bases, J lost 2 bases, and 8 bases stayed unmatched. CDR3 region: CSASPWTSGGYTDTQYF. The CDR3 DNA is TGCAGTGCTAGTCCATGGACTAGCGGGGGCTACACAGATACGCAGTATTTT.

J is TRBJ1-5 and V is TRBV28; the D gene is possibly TRBD1 (6 bases). This CDR3 has 14 amino acids. Germline V gene sequence: CDR1 MDHEN, CDR2 SYDVKM. V was clipped by 8 bases and J by 7 bases, with 18 bases between them. The CDR3 loop is CASALRGARQPQHF. The CDR3 nucleotides are TGTGCCAGCGCCCTTCGGGGGGCCAGACAGCCCCAGCATTTT. Filled out from reference TRBV28 and TRBJ1-5, the complete variable domain reads DVKVTQSSRYLVKRTGEKVFLECVQDMDHENMFWYRQDPGLGLRLIYFSYDVKMKEKGDIPEGYSVSREKKERFSLILESASTNQTSMYLCASALRGARQPQHFGDGTRLSIL.

This clone has just one count. The genes are TRBV19 and TRBJ1-5; a possible D gene is TRBD1 (5 bases). The germline gives CDR1 LNHDA, CDR2 SQIVND (reference sequence). Trimming stripped 5 bases from V and 7 bases from J, with 18 bases between. The CDR3 runs to 15 residues. CDR3: CASSPVTGGGQPQHF. The CDR3 DNA reads TGTGCCAGTAGTCCAGTTACGGGGGGGGGACAGCCCCAGCATTTT.

J is TRBJ2-1 and V is TRBV9; 7 nucleotides agree with TRBD2. The CDR3 is 17 residues long. CDR1 is SGDLS and CDR2 is YYNGEE in the germline V gene. The V gene end was trimmed by 0 bases and the J gene end by 4 bases; junction bases not matched to a gene: 10. CDR3 sequence (DNA): TGTGCCAGCAGCGTAGGAATGTCAGGGCGGGGGTACAATGAGCAGTTCTTC. Amino acid sequence: CASSVGMSGRGYNEQFF.

The rearrangement joins TRBV28 to TRBJ1-4, with TRBD1 identical over 7 bases. Germline V gene data show CDR1 as MDHEN and CDR2 as SYDVKM. The CDR3 is 14 amino acids. The V and J ends lost 5 bases and 4 bases, in that order; junction bases with no gene match: 4. This chain's CDR3 is CASSTGAGNEKLFF. In nucleotides, the CDR3 is TGTGCCAGCAGTACAGGGGCTGGTAATGAAAAACTGTTTTTT.

The gene calls are TRBV28 and TRBJ1-1, with D unclear. The CDR3 loop spans 13 amino acids. The germline V gene encodes CDR1 MDHEN and CDR2 SYDVKM. With 2 bases removed from V and 6 bases from J, the gap between germline ends came to 10 bases. CDR3 in DNA: TGTGCCAGCAGTTTACTCCAGTCATCTGAAGCTTTCTTT. Translated: CASSLLQSSEAFF. The whole variable domain, filled in from reference TRBV28 and TRBJ1-1, reads DVKVTQSSRYLVKRTGEKVFLECVQDMDHENMFWYRQDPGLGLRLIYFSYDVKMKEKGDIPEGYSVSREKKERFSLILESASTNQTSMYLCASSLLQSSEAFFGQGTRLTVV.

The chain combines TRBV7-4 with TRBJ1-3, with D tentatively TRBD1 (6 bases). V shed 5 bases and J shed 2 bases, with 22 bases lying between them. The length of the CDR3 is 18 residues. The germline V gene has CDR1 SGHVT and CDR2 SQSDAQ. DNA of the CDR3: TGTGCCAGCAGCCACCCGACAGGAAAAAAGGCGGCTGGAAACACCATATATTTT. It is translated as CASSHPTGKKAAGNTIYF.

The V call is TRBV4-2, the J call TRBJ1-1, with 10 nucleotides matching TRBD1. This CDR3 region has 16 residues. The germline gives CDR1 LGHNA, CDR2 YNFKEQ. The V segment lost 4 bases and the J segment 1 base; nucleotides outside the gene matches: 6. The CDR3 loop reads CASSPDRGQKNTEAFF. CDR3 DNA sequence: TGTGCCAGCAGCCCCGACAGGGGGCAGAAGAACACTGAAGCTTTCTTT.

V is TRBV6-2 or TRBV6-3 and J is TRBJ2-3; no firm D call. The germline CDR1 and CDR2 sequences are MNHEY and SVGEGT. V lost 4 bases, J lost 6 bases, and 8 bases lay in between. The CDR3 covers 12 residues. CDR3 sequence (DNA): TGTGCCAGCAGTTTGAGGATTGATACGCAGTATTTT. Residues: CASSLRIDTQYF.